This is a list of T cell receptor beta chains from one sample in a study of T cell responses to AZD1222 COVID-19 vaccine. Produced via immunoSEQ multiplex PCR; TCRdb's table is partial and in-frame only. This table holds 80,000 or so clones, approximately 90% found once. The sequencing used peripheral blood, collected on day 0 of AZD1222 vaccination. These receptors were collected from an adult in good health. Both conserved end residues are part of each CDR3. The order of the fields is clone size, D gene, J gene, V gene, CDR3 DNA, CDR3 protein. The D gene is left open where the match is weak. Not all rows give a size; the values are once, few, many and, for expanded clones, a class.

.	.	TRBJ1-2	TRBV7-9	TGTGCCAGCAGCCTGGGAATACAGGGACATAGCTACACCTTC	CASSLGIQGHSYTF
.	TRBD2	TRBJ2-1	TRBV3-1/TRBV3-2	TGTGCCAGCAGCCAAGGCGGGAGCGAGAATGAGCAGTTCTTC	CASSQGGSENEQFF
.	.	TRBJ1-5	TRBV2	TGTGCCAGCAGTGGGGATAGCAATCAGCCCCAGCATTTT	CASSGDSNQPQHF
.	TRBD1	TRBJ1-1	TRBV6-5	TGTGCCAGCATGAATTCCGGGACAGGGAAAGAAGCTTTCTTT	CASMNSGTGKEAFF
once	.	TRBJ2-3	TRBV12-3/TRBV12-4	TGTGCCAGCAGTTTAGCAGACACAGATACGCAGTATTTT	CASSLADTDTQYF
.	.	TRBJ1-1	TRBV7-9	TGTGCCAGCAGCTTCTACAGCGGGAACACTGAAGCTTTCTTT	CASSFYSGNTEAFF
.	.	TRBJ1-2	TRBV21-1	TGTGCCAGCAGCACACACAGGGGTAACTATGGCTACACCTTC	CASSTHRGNYGYTF
.	TRBD1	TRBJ1-2	TRBV5-5	TGTGCCAGCAGCGCCTCCTCGGACAGGGTCTCTGGCTACACCTTC	CASSASSDRVSGYTF
.	.	TRBJ2-7	TRBV7-2	TGTGCCAGCAGCCCCCAGGGCGGTCCCTACGAGCAGTACTTC	CASSPQGGPYEQYF
.	.	TRBJ1-4	TRBV4-1	TGCGCCAGCAGCCATGGTACAGTGGGGGAAATCAATGAAAAACTGTTTTTT	CASSHGTVGEINEKLFF
.	.	TRBJ2-1	TRBV5-1	TGCGCCAGCAGCTTGGAAGCAGGGGCCCCATACAATGAGCAGTTCTTC	CASSLEAGAPYNEQFF
.	TRBD1	TRBJ1-4	TRBV14	TGTGCCAGCAGCCGGACAGGGAGCGGTGAAAAACTGTTTTTT	CASSRTGSGEKLFF
.	TRBD2	TRBJ2-1	TRBV6-6	TGTGCCAGCAGTCCAGGGACTAGCGGAGCAAATGAGCAGTTCTTC	CASSPGTSGANEQFF
few	.	TRBJ2-6	TRBV6-1	TGTGCCAGCAGTGTCCGTCCGAACTCTGGGGCCAACGTCCTGACTTTC	CASSVRPNSGANVLTF
.	.	TRBJ1-1	TRBV11-1	TGTGCCTCCCGAGGGGTCGCTGAAGCTTTCTTT	CASRGVAEAFF
once	.	TRBJ1-3	TRBV2	TGTGCCAGCAGTGAGGGGAACACCATATATTTT	CASSEGNTIYF
.	.	TRBJ2-1	TRBV29-1	TGCAGCACTGGGGCGGGGTCCTACAATGAGCAGTTCTTC	CSTGAGSYNEQFF
.	.	TRBJ1-5	TRBV2	TGTGCCAGCAGGGGAGATCAGCCCCAGCATTTT	CASRGDQPQHF
.	TRBD1	TRBJ1-6	TRBV14	TGTGCCAGCAGCCAAGAGAGGGGGCTGAATTCACCCCTCCACTTT	CASSQERGLNSPLHF
.	.	TRBJ2-1	TRBV6-1	TGTGCCAGCACCTCGGAGTTATCCTACAATGAGCAGTTCTTC	CASTSELSYNEQFF
few	.	TRBJ2-7	TRBV7-9	TGTGCCAGCAGCTCACGGGGGAGGTACGAGCAGTACTTC	CASSSRGRYEQYF
once	.	TRBJ1-2	TRBV4-3	TGCGCCAGCAGCCAAGGTATAGGGAGCTGGTATGGCTACACCTTC	CASSQGIGSWYGYTF
.	TRBD1	TRBJ2-5	TRBV19	TGTGCCAGTAGTACGGGACAGATCCAAGAGACCCAGTACTTC	CASSTGQIQETQYF